This T cell receptor beta chain was obtained from a study of blood T cell repertoires in COVID-19. At the level of the study: PBMCs, B-cell-depleted T cells, or T cells provided the cDNA or gDNA that made up the material.

Unmatched junction bases numbered 5, after V lost 5 bases and J lost 10 bases. The CDR3 totals 12 residues. Germline CDR1 and CDR2: SEHNR and FQNEAQ (reference sequence). Only in-frame clones appear in the TCRdb table, and some are missing; sequencing was by immunoSEQ multiplex PCR. The repertoire consists of over 80,000 clones, with around 88% occurring once and the leading ten covering 1% to 1.5%. The TCR originated in a man at least 80 years old with active or convalescent COVID-19. Source material: peripheral blood. J is TRBJ1-1 and V is TRBV7-9, with 9 bases identical to TRBD1. As DNA, the CDR3 is TGTGCCAGCAGCCCACAGGGGGCCGGAGCTTTCTTT. It specifies CASSPQGAGAFF.